The present TCR beta chain was sequenced within a study of T cells expressing NK-cell markers. In the case of this clonotype: Its antigen is unknown.

With the 5' RACE reads reprocessed, TCRdb shows one record per CDR3 protein and no DNA. Across roughly 280,000 distinct CDR3 sequences, the top ten clones capture approximately 0.39% of the sample. Findings and limits, study-wide: There were a few donors in whom these clonotypes also led the CD3+CD56-NKG2C+ fraction. In roughly six donors, dominant NKG2C+ clonotypes were about 1.0-7.0% of CD8+ T cells.

The sequence was collected from a young man in good health. The sample taken for sequencing was blood T cells: a sorted CD56 or NKG2C T cell subset, CD4+ or CD8+ T cells, or bulk PBMC T cells (not recorded which).

CDR3 region: CASSQASSVVEQFF. The chain is built from TRBV4-1 and TRBJ2-1. The CDR3 spans 14 residues. Germline CDR1 reads MGHRA; CDR2 reads YSYEKL.